The clone carrying this T cell receptor (beta chain) turned up a few times. This CDR3 region has 15 residues. V lost 5 bases and J 4 bases, leaving 17 bases between the germline ends. Germline V gene data show CDR1 as SEHNR and CDR2 as FQNEAQ (reference sequence). The data were taken from a study of blood T cells in healthy people across ages. A second PCR of about 7 to 12 cycles used a sample-barcoded 5' primer and a J-beta primer mix. Each cDNA molecule was tagged by a template-switch adaptor that had 12 random nucleotides. TCRdb reprocessed the 5' RACE reads with MiXCR, giving one entry per CDR3 protein. Seen here are about 690,000 distinct CDR3 sequences, around 41% observed once, and the top ten hold approximately 31%. PBMCs numbering at least 7 million were isolated per sample.

Sequenced sample: blood. This chain connects TRBV7-9 to TRBJ1-2; no clear D gene. The receptor was derived from a man older than 75 in good health. The CDR3 sequence: CASSPNTLTRYGYTF. Here the CDR3 DNA reads TGTGCCAGCAGCCCGAACACTCTAACCCGCTATGGCTACACCTTC.